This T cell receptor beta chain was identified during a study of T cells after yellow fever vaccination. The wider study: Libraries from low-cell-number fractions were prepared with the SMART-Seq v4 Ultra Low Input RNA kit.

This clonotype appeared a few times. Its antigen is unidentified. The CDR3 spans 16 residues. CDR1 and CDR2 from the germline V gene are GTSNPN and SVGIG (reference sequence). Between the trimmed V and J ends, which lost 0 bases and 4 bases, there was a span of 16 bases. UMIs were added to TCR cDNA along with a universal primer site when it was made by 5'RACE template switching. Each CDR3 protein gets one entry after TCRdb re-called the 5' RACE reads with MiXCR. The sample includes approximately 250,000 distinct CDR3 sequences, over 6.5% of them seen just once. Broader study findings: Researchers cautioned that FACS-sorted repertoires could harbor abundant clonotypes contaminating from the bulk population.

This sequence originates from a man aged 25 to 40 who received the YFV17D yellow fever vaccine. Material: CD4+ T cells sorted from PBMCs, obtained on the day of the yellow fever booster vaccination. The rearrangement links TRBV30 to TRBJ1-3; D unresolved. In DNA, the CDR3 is TGTGCCTGGAGTGTAGGGATTGCGACCCTGGGAAACACCATATATTTT. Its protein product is CAWSVGIATLGNTIYF.